This is a list of T cell receptor beta chains from one sample in a study of shared clonotypes between healthy human individuals. TCRdb keeps only in-frame clones here, not all; method: immunoSEQ multiplex PCR. Among roughly 96,000 clones listed, around 47% were seen once. The sample was PBMCs. The receptors shown here come from a woman aged 40-49 years in good health. Some clones in this sample may be carry-over from other donors' samples. CDR3s include the opening cysteine and the closing phenylalanine or tryptophan. D genes are given only for firm matches. The size of a clone is reported for some rows only, either as once, few or many, or as a class for expanded clones.

V gene	clone size	J gene	D gene	CDR3 DNA	CDR3 protein
TRBV10-3	few	TRBJ2-3	.	TGTGCCACCAGGGAAACAGGTTTCACGACAGATACGCAGTATTTT	CATRETGFTTDTQYF
TRBV15	.	TRBJ1-4	.	TGTGCCACCAGCACCTTGACCTGGACCAAACTGTTTTTT	CATSTLTWTKLFF
TRBV7-9	many	TRBJ2-7	TRBD2	TGTGCCAGCAGCCAAATCGGGACTAACTCCTACGAGCAGTACTTC	CASSQIGTNSYEQYF
TRBV27	.	TRBJ2-1	TRBD2	TGTGCCAGCAGTGAGGGGGCGGGAGGGTGGTACAATGAGCAGTTCTTC	CASSEGAGGWYNEQFF
TRBV6-6	many	TRBJ1-2	.	TGTGCCAGCACCCGGGGGGGTAATGACTATGGCTACACCTTC	CASTRGGNDYGYTF
TRBV29-1	.	TRBJ1-2	.	TGCAGCGTTGAAGTGGTCGTCGGTGGCTACACCTTC	CSVEVVVGGYTF
TRBV9	once	TRBJ2-1	TRBD2	TGTGCCAGCAGCGTAGTTCAAGCGGGAGTGGCTGAGCAGTTCTTC	CASSVVQAGVAEQFF
TRBV4-1	medium-sized	TRBJ2-3	TRBD2	TGCGCCAGCAGCCAAGATCATCAACTAGCGGGAGGTGGTACGCAGTATTTT	CASSQDHQLAGGGTQYF
TRBV4-2	.	TRBJ1-2	.	TGTGCCAGCAGCCGGGACGGAGCTAACTATGGCTACACCTTC	CASSRDGANYGYTF
TRBV30	.	TRBJ2-7	TRBD2	TGTGCCTTCCTGACTAGCGGGACAGCGGGCTACGAGCAGTACTTC	CAFLTSGTAGYEQYF
TRBV5-5	many	TRBJ2-7	TRBD1	TGTGCCAGCAACTTCCGGGGACAGGGCGGCGACGAGCAGTACTTC	CASNFRGQGGDEQYF
TRBV6-1	.	TRBJ1-2	TRBD1	TGTGCCAGCAGTGAAGAATCAGGGGGTGTCGGTGGCTACACCTTC	CASSEESGGVGGYTF
TRBV7-2	.	TRBJ2-7	TRBD2	TGTGCCAGCAGCTTAGAGCGGGACGGTAGCTCCTACGAGCAGTACTTC	CASSLERDGSSYEQYF
TRBV11-2	.	TRBJ2-7	TRBD2	TGTGCCAGCACCTCGGCGGGCGGGAGGGCTATCTTAACCTACGAGCAGTACTTC	CASTSAGGRAILTYEQYF
TRBV7-2	.	TRBJ2-1	TRBD2	TGTGCCAGCAGCTTAGGGTGGGGAGGGACCAATGAGCAGTTCTTC	CASSLGWGGTNEQFF
TRBV7-6	few	TRBJ2-7	TRBD1	TGTGCCAGCAGCTTAGCAGGGGGCTGGGAGCAGTACTTC	CASSLAGGWEQYF
TRBV4-2	many	TRBJ2-7	TRBD2	TGTGCCAGCAGCCAAGTAGCGGGAGTGAACTACGAGCAGTACTTC	CASSQVAGVNYEQYF
TRBV5-1	many	TRBJ2-1	.	TGCGCCAGCAGCTTGGGGCTAGCGTCCCCCAATGAGCAGTTCTTC	CASSLGLASPNEQFF
TRBV7-8	.	TRBJ2-1	TRBD1	TGTGCCAGCAGCACAACCCGACAGGGGGACTACAATGAGCAGTTCTTC	CASSTTRQGDYNEQFF
TRBV30	few	TRBJ2-7	.	TGTGCCTGGAGTGATACAACAGGGACACGCGCCACCTACGAGCAGTACTTC	CAWSDTTGTRATYEQYF
TRBV28	few	TRBJ1-5	TRBD1	TGTGCCAGCACCCGGGACAGGGGAGGCGGTCAGCCCCAGCATTTT	CASTRDRGGGQPQHF
TRBV11-1	.	TRBJ1-2	.	TGTGCCAGCAGCTTATCCGACGGTCCTAACTATGGCTACACCTTC	CASSLSDGPNYGYTF
TRBV18	.	TRBJ2-7	TRBD1	TGTGCCAGCTTAGAGACAGGGGCTGGGAAGCAGTACTTC	CASLETGAGKQYF